This TCR beta chain is from a study of T cell changes during pregnancy in multiple sclerosis. The assay was immunoSEQ multiplex PCR, and TCRdb's table has in-frame clones only and misses some. This sample has over 30,000 clones, with about 93% found just once. Trimming took 4 bases from V and 4 from J; bases not matched to a gene: 5. Looked up from germline, CDR1 is SGDLS and CDR2 is YYNGEE. There are 15 residues in the CDR3. The chain carries TRBV9 and TRBJ2-1; 10 nucleotides agree with TRBD2. This receptor was taken from a female donor in good health, enrolled as a control in a pregnancy study. The sequencing here drew on CD4+ T cells from peripheral blood mononuclear cells, taken in the second trimester of pregnancy. CDR3 protein: CASSYASGGYNEQFF. The CDR3 DNA reads TGTGCCAGCAGCTACGCTAGCGGGGGTTACAATGAGCAGTTCTTC. The full variable domain, its missing parts supplied by reference TRBV9 and TRBJ2-1, is DSGVTQTPKHLITATGQRVTLRCSPRSGDLSVYWYQQSLDQGLQFLIQYYNGEERAKGNILERFSAQQFPDLHSELNLSSLELGDSALYFCASSYASGGYNEQFFGPGTRLTVL.